What follows is one T cell receptor (beta chain) and its context. Its target is unknown. The sample belongs to a study of shared clonotypes between healthy human individuals. Overall study findings and caveats: Few donors restricted represented genetic and exposure-history diversity.

The assay was carried out at the deep level. Data came from immunoSEQ multiplex PCR; TCRdb stores just in-frame clones and leaves some out. The data contain roughly 500,000 clones, over 60% of them singletons. V lost 0 bases, J lost 0 bases, and 2 bases stayed unmatched. The CDR3 totals 16 residues. From germline, CDR1 is SGHDT and CDR2 YYEEEE. V and J are TRBV5-6 and TRBJ2-3, with 9 bases matching TRBD2. Sequencing was performed on PBMCs. The sequence came from a woman aged 40-49 years in good health. Some clones in this sample may be carry-over from other donors' samples. The CDR3 DNA sequence: TGTGCCAGCAGCTTGGGACTAGCGGTTAGCACAGATACGCAGTATTTT. It codes for CASSLGLAVSTDTQYF.